This T cell receptor (beta chain) emerged from a study of identical twins (dated by TCRdb to 2015 to 2016). Notes on the research overall: To test whether fetal clonotypes persist, this study deep-sequenced TCR alpha and beta repertoires from monozygotic twins, from unrelated adults of various ages, and from cord blood. To rule out contamination, the twin experiments were replicated at different times with different library preparation protocols. The investigation overall reported the following: In monozygotic twins, recombination models systematically underestimated out-of-frame TCR alpha sharing, but the models matched the sharing seen between unrelated individuals. Compared with coincidental sharing between unrelated individuals, out-of-frame TCR alpha sequences shared between twins showed an excess of sequences with low generation probability. Because the same donors could not be followed over many years, the conclusions relied on cross-sectional statistical analysis. The excess sharing between twins in beta out-of-frame sequences was weaker because fewer shared sequences reduced the signal-to-noise ratio. Invariant T cells such as MAIT and iNKT could partly confound zero-insertion analyses, though diverse VJ usage argued against this for most clonotypes. Fewer insertions were carried by abundant cord blood beta clonotypes, a similar but weaker trend appeared in young adult naive repertoires, and no such trend appeared in memory repertoires.

Every donor was a healthy Caucasian. The twin cohort consisted of three pairs of female monozygotic twins, all aged roughly 18 to 29 years. The RNA used for TCR libraries was isolated from peripheral blood mononuclear cells. Concerning this clonotype itself: There is no known antigen for this receptor. No quality values exist for individual bases; no much larger clone is one base distant.

The CDR3 runs 13 residues from the cysteine to the phenylalanine. Solely the CDR3 DNA is kept, with 39 bases framed from the first base. At the junction V is shortened by 9 bases and J by 1 base, with 9 bases in between. Sequences SNHLY (CDR1) and FYNNEI (CDR2) are obtained from the germline V gene. The library was made by 5' RACE. Sequencing relied on an Illumina HiSeq 2000. Template switching introduced a universal primer binding site; the final cDNA contained a unique molecular identifier, enabling accurate counting of TCR cDNA molecules. Specific primers in the conserved constant-segment region were used to synthesize first-strand cDNA for TCR alpha and beta chains. To control for contamination, every cDNA library was double barcoded, receiving both a SMART-Mk sample barcode and Illumina barcodes. TruSeq adapter sequences, together with Illumina sample barcodes, were added in two successive PCR steps. TCR alpha and beta cDNA libraries were sequenced on the Illumina HiSeq platform with custom primers. Regarding the original processing steps: MiGEC processed the raw reads to extract unique molecular identifiers, while MiXCR was used to determine the CDR3 positions. For each individual, recombination models were inferred using an EM algorithm with the repgenHMM and IGoR tools. The analysis of shared clonotypes was done with the tcR package in R, with sharing normalized by the product of cloneset sizes. To study raw recombination free of thymic and clonal selection effects, out-of-frame nonproductive sequences were analyzed. The public reads were reanalyzed by TCRdb: fastp trimming at Q25, MiXCR alignment, in-frame beta chains only. Rows are unified per CDR3 protein, each entry keeping the most common DNA and genes. The V and J calls and clone size come from TCRdb's table, not from the authors' own analysis. For this sample there are 650,000 to 800,000 distinct CDR3 sequences; about 9.4% appear just once. The ten biggest clones cover 0.98% of the sample.

Another study also made use of these data, one on yellow fever vaccine responses in identical twins. Taken from the second paper: According to the authors, the vaccine-induced T cell response in identical twins seemed to be partly convergent and partly specific to each individual. In identical twins, the study followed T cell clones that responded to the vaccine with precision.

This chain is built from TRBV2 and TRBJ2-2; confidence is insufficient to name the D gene. The source material was PBMCs. The sequence was obtained from a woman aged 18-29 years in good health. The DNA reads TGTGCCAGTTACGACCAGAACACCGGGGAGCTGTTTTTT. Translated, it reads CASYDQNTGELFF.